This TCR beta chain was obtained from a study of blood T cell repertoires in COVID-19. Study-level information: From the United States, Italy and Spain came samples of acute and convalescent COVID-19.

Patients of the Seattle cohort, enrolled during active infection, were followed longitudinally. The sample holds a few counts of this clone. Original handling: By means of reference gene primer amplification, nucleated cell counts were estimated. The repertoire was sequenced with immunoSEQ multiplex PCR; TCRdb's copy has only in-frame clones and lacks some. The D gene and trimming were derived from the DNA, and the V and J assignments and clone size from that table. This sample has some 220,000 clones, with about 82% found just once. V was trimmed by 2 bases and J by 1 base, leaving 11 bases between them. Germline V gives CDR1 GTSNPN, CDR2 SVGIG (reference sequence). The CDR3 is 15 residues long.

This receptor was obtained from a woman in her seventies with COVID-19, enrolled during active disease. The sequencing sample was made of peripheral blood. The chain joins TRBV30 to TRBJ2-2, with a tentative D call TRBD2 (6 bases). CDR3 bases: TGTGCCTGGAGTCGTCTAGCGATGAACACCGGGGAGCTGTTTTTT. This sequence encodes CAWSRLAMNTGELFF. Combining the CDR3 with reference TRBV30 and TRBJ2-2 gives the whole variable domain SQTIHQWPATLVQPVGSPLSLECTVEGTSNPNLYWYRQAAGRGLQLLFYSVGIGQISSEVPQNLSASRPQDRQFILSSKKLLLSDSGFYLCAWSRLAMNTGELFFGEGSRLTVL.